This T cell receptor beta chain was recorded in a study of early T cells in non-severe SARS-CoV-2 infection. Overall study: With bulk RNA from unsorted whole blood as input, sequencing yielded unpaired chains. Broader study findings: Anti-spike CD8 specificities were favored by VDJdb matching, whose results missed private and CD4 specificities.

Each single cDNA molecule received a unique molecular identifier. MiXCR, applied by TCRdb to the 5' RACE reads, yields one record per CDR3 protein. The repertoire holds tens of thousands of distinct CDR3 sequences, with 8.7% as singletons. There are many counts of this clonotype. Antigen unknown. Germline V gene lookup returns CDR1 GTSNPN and CDR2 SVGIG (reference sequence). J lost 1 base, V lost 8 bases, and 5 bases had no gene match. This CDR3 contains 14 residues. This TCR derives from an adult who was a healthcare worker with PCR-confirmed SARS-CoV-2 infection or an uninfected control (not recorded which). The specimen comprised whole blood, sampled at baseline. The chain links TRBV30 to TRBJ2-3; 11 nucleotides align to TRBD2. CDR3 DNA: TGTGCCCGTACTAGCGGGGGACGCACAGATACGCAGTATTTT. Protein: CARTSGGRTDTQYF.